Below, one T cell receptor beta chain is given with its context. This sample was taken from a study of blood T cell repertoires in COVID-19. The table came from immunoSEQ multiplex PCR; TCRdb's copy has only in-frame clones and leaves some out. The sample comprises some 240,000 clones, about four fifths of which are singletons, and roughly a tenth rests with the top ten. The germline CDR1 and CDR2 sequences are SGHTA and FQGNSA. The CDR3 is 15 amino acids. V dropped 0 bases and J dropped 1 base, with 9 bases sitting between them. This TCR was sampled from a woman aged 80 or over with acute or convalescent COVID-19. Material for sequencing was peripheral blood. This sequence joins TRBV7-2 and TRBJ2-5; no firm D call. Written as DNA, the CDR3 is TGTGCCAGCAGCTTAGCGGGTAGCATCCAAGAGACCCAGTACTTC. It specifies CASSLAGSIQETQYF. The full variable domain, rest sourced from reference TRBV7-2 and TRBJ2-5, is GAGVSQSPSNKVTEKGKDVELRCDPISGHTALYWYRQSLGQGLEFLIYFQGNSAPDKSGLPSDRFSAERTGGSVSTLTIQRTQQEDSAVYLCASSLAGSIQETQYFGPGTRLLVL.